This record covers a single T cell receptor (beta chain). The assay was immunoSEQ multiplex PCR, and TCRdb's table has in-frame clones only and misses some. The table lists around 200,000 clones, over 80% of them singletons. The entry originates in a study of blood T cell repertoires in COVID-19. The CDR3 is made up of 15 amino acids. The trim removed 3 bases at V and 6 bases at J, leaving 6 bases unmatched. Per the germline V gene, CDR1 is SGHTA and CDR2 is FQGNSA. The source is a man younger than 40 who had recovered from COVID-19. The specimen sequenced was PBMCs or T cells enriched from blood (not recorded which). The chain has TRBV7-2 and TRBJ1-4, with 8 bases matching TRBD1. CDR3 DNA sequence: TGTGCCAGCAGCTTTATCAGGGGGCCTGATGAAAAACTGTTTTTT. It is translated as CASSFIRGPDEKLFF.